One sample yielded the 28 T cell receptor beta chains listed below, sequenced in a study of CD8 T cells in Susac syndrome. An input of about 0.45 to 1 ug of RNA was subjected to reverse transcription using random hexamers. TCRdb reprocessed the immunoSEQ multiplex PCR reads via MiXCR and lists one record per CDR3 protein. The sample consists of about 160,000 distinct CDR3 sequences, roughly 95% of them appearing once. The sequencing input was CD4+ T cells from PBMCs. These receptors all stem from a human donor with Susac syndrome.

The chain uses TRBV28 and TRBJ1-2, with 8 bases lining up with TRBD1. CDR3 length: 14 amino acids. The V gene end was trimmed by 5 bases and the J gene end by 10 bases; junction bases not matched to a gene: 12. Germline V gene lookup returns CDR1 MDHEN and CDR2 SYDVKM. CDR3 in amino acids: CASSLTGTGQLYTF. In DNA, the CDR3 is TGTGCCAGCAGTCTAACCGGGACAGGTCAACTCTACACCTTC.

This clonotype was counted between two and nine times. The chain joins TRBV4-3 to TRBJ2-3, with D possibly TRBD2 on 5 matching bases. The CDR3 contains 14 residues. CDR1 and CDR2 (germline): LGHNA, YSLEER. The V end lost 0 bases, the J end lost 3 bases, and 7 bases lay between the germline ends. DNA for the CDR3: TGCGCCAGCAGCCAAGAAGGGAGAACAGATACGCAGTATTTT. This gives the protein CASSQEGRTDTQYF.

The chain links TRBV7-2 to TRBJ2-5; D remains unclear. Trimming stripped 1 base from V and 13 bases from J, with 13 bases between. The germline V gene has CDR1 SGHTA and CDR2 FQGNSA. The CDR3 has 12 amino acids. The CDR3 loop is CASSLEMRLLYF. The CDR3 DNA is TGTGCCAGCAGCTTAGAGATGAGACTTCTGTACTTC.

The rearrangement joins TRBV4-3 to TRBJ2-3; no clear D. Between the trimmed V and J ends, which lost 1 base and 2 bases, there was a span of 7 bases. The germline CDR1 and CDR2 sequences are LGHNA and YSLEER. The length of the CDR3 is 14 residues. This CDR3 is CASSQGGTTDTQYF. The CDR3 DNA sequence: TGCGCCAGCAGCCAAGGTGGCACCACAGATACGCAGTATTTT.

This chain joins TRBV7-3 and TRBJ2-7; possible D gene TRBD2, 5 bases. Trimming removed 6 bases at V and 1 base at J, with 10 bases between. Per germline, CDR1 SGHTA and CDR2 FQGTGA. CDR3 length: 13 amino acids. Here the CDR3 reads CASSPTGSYEQYF. DNA of the CDR3: TGTGCCAGCAGTCCTACGGGGTCCTACGAGCAGTACTTC.

V usage is TRBV18 and J usage is TRBJ2-7, with a possible D match to TRBD1 (6 bases). V was cut by 3 bases and J by 5 bases, with 8 bases left in between. The V gene's germline CDR1 is KGHSH and CDR2 LQKENI. The CDR3 length is 12 residues. In DNA, the CDR3 is TGTGCCAGCTCACCCCGGACAGACGAGCAGTACTTC. Protein: CASSPRTDEQYF.

The chain carries TRBV15 and TRBJ2-3, with 8 positions matching TRBD2. Germline trimming cut 2 bases from V and 2 bases from J; bases unmatched to any gene: 9. Germline V gene data show CDR1 as LNHNV and CDR2 as YYDKDF (reference sequence). The CDR3 length is 17 residues. CDR3 amino acids: CATSRPKASGFTDTQYF. CDR3 nucleotide sequence: TGTGCCACCAGCAGACCCAAGGCTAGCGGGTTCACAGATACGCAGTATTTT.

The table lists this clonotype with a count of one. J is TRBJ2-7 and V is TRBV6-1; 10 bases match TRBD2. Germline-derived CDR1 and CDR2 are MNHNS and SASEGT. This CDR3 contains 16 residues. The J segment lost 2 bases and the V segment lost 7 bases, leaving 11 bases of the junction unmatched. The CDR3 loop reads CASTPEVAGGTYEQYF. CDR3 sequence (DNA): TGTGCCAGCACCCCGGAGGTAGCGGGAGGCACCTACGAGCAGTACTTC.

J is TRBJ2-2 and V is TRBV29-1; D ambiguous. The germline gives CDR1 SQVTM, CDR2 ANQGSEA. The V end lost 0 bases, the J end lost 1 base, and 9 bases lay between the germline ends. The CDR3 runs to 15 residues. CDR3 region: CSVEEGTLNTGELFF. The CDR3 nucleotides are TGCAGCGTTGAAGAGGGCACTTTGAACACCGGGGAGCTGTTTTTT.

The CDR3 region is CASSVVPSGTGELFF. The DNA for the CDR3 is TGTGCCAGCAGCGTAGTCCCTAGCGGCACCGGGGAGCTGTTTTTT. This chain joins TRBV9 and TRBJ2-2, with 7 bases that match TRBD2. The CDR3 covers 15 residues. V was pared by 0 bases and J by 4 bases, with 3 bases of the junction left unmatched. Germline lookup yields CDR1 SGDLS and CDR2 YYNGEE.

The V call is TRBV11-2, the J call TRBJ2-3; D is tentatively TRBD1 or TRBD2 (5 bases each). Germline V gene lookup returns CDR1 SGHAT and CDR2 FQNNGV. The CDR3 contains 14 residues. V lost 5 bases and J 6 bases, leaving 15 bases between the germline ends. CDR3 sequence reads: CASSQGTHRDTQYF. In DNA, the CDR3 is TGTGCCAGCAGCCAAGGGACCCACAGGGATACGCAGTATTTT.

The chain employs TRBV7-9 and TRBJ2-2; perhaps TRBD2 as D (6 bases). Germline lookup yields CDR1 SEHNR and CDR2 FQNEAQ (reference sequence). Trimming pared 6 bases from V and 5 bases from J, leaving 16 bases between. The CDR3 is 15 residues long. CDR3 loop: CASRPGLLRTGELFF. The CDR3 coding sequence is TGTGCCAGCAGACCGGGACTCCTTAGGACCGGGGAGCTGTTTTTT.

V and J are TRBV9 and TRBJ2-7, with unresolved D. V was cut by 3 bases and J by 6 bases, with 13 bases left in between. The CDR3 spans 13 residues. The germline gives CDR1 SGDLS, CDR2 YYNGEE. The CDR3: CASSGGVWGEQYF. CDR3 sequence (DNA): TGTGCCAGCAGCGGTGGGGTTTGGGGCGAGCAGTACTTC.

The chain combines TRBV5-1 with TRBJ2-3; 16 bases align to TRBD2. This CDR3 has 17 amino acids. Germline assignment: CDR1 SGHRS and CDR2 YFSETQ. The trim removed 4 bases at V and 4 bases at J, leaving 6 bases unmatched. The CDR3 region is CASSKGLAGGPADTQYF. Here the CDR3 DNA reads TGCGCCAGCAGCAAGGGACTAGCGGGAGGGCCGGCAGATACGCAGTATTTT.

The V gene is TRBV12-3 or TRBV12-4, the J gene TRBJ1-1; weak D call: TRBD1 (6 bases). V was shortened by 7 bases and J by 0 bases, with 18 bases between the two germline ends. The CDR3 runs to 16 residues. This CDR3 reads CASTRGGLIMNTEAFF. Here the CDR3 DNA reads TGTGCCAGCACCCGGGGGGGCCTAATTATGAACACTGAAGCTTTCTTT.

The rearrangement links TRBV29-1 to TRBJ2-3, with TRBD2 identical over 14 bases. CDR1 is SQVTM and CDR2 is ANQGSEA in the germline V gene. CDR3 length: 14 amino acids. Unmatched junction bases numbered 0, after V lost 1 base and J lost 6 bases. CDR3 nucleotide sequence: TGCAGCGTTGAAGGACTAGCGGGAGGGGATACGCAGTATTTT. It codes for CSVEGLAGGDTQYF.

The chain carries TRBV3-1 and TRBJ2-6, with D possibly TRBD1 on 6 matching bases. The CDR3 has 18 amino acids. Trimming shortened V by 6 bases and J by 0 bases, and 18 bases separated the two germline ends. CDR1 and CDR2 (germline): LGHDT, YNNKEL (reference sequence). CDR3 in amino acids: CASSLWSGHNSGANVLTF. For the CDR3, the DNA is TGTGCCAGCAGTCTGTGGTCGGGACACAACTCTGGGGCCAACGTCCTGACTTTC.

The V gene is TRBV6-5, the J gene TRBJ1-2; D perhaps matches TRBD1 (6 bases). The CDR3 sequence is 14 residues long. CDR1 MNHEY and CDR2 SVGAGI come from the germline V gene. With 0 bases removed from V and 6 bases from J, the gap between germline ends came to 11 bases. The CDR3 protein is CASSYSPGDDGYTF. The CDR3 DNA sequence: TGTGCCAGCAGTTACTCACCAGGGGACGATGGCTACACCTTC.

J is TRBJ1-1 and V is TRBV7-8, with D hard to call. Germline lookup yields CDR1 SGHVS and CDR2 FQNEAQ. This CDR3 has 17 residues. V shed 5 bases and J shed 0 bases, with 19 bases lying between them. The CDR3 DNA sequence: TGTGCCAGCAGCGTAATCGGGTCGTTCTCCATGAACACTGAAGCTTTCTTT. It codes for CASSVIGSFSMNTEAFF.

The V gene is TRBV29-1, the J gene TRBJ2-7, with TRBD2 matching 11 bases. Germline loops: CDR1 SQVTM, CDR2 ANQGSEA. The CDR3 has 16 residues. The J segment lost 6 bases and the V segment lost 6 bases, leaving 16 bases of the junction unmatched. DNA for the CDR3: TGCAGCGTGGCCGGGACTAGCGGTGGGCACCGCGGCGAGCAGTACTTC. Encoded protein: CSVAGTSGGHRGEQYF.

This chain links TRBV25-1 with TRBJ2-5, with TRBD1 identical over 7 bases. Losses at the gene ends were 8 bases for V and 0 bases for J; bases not matched to a gene: 3. CDR3 size: 13 residues. The germline V gene has CDR1 MGHDK and CDR2 SYGVNS. The CDR3 DNA reads TGTGCCAGCGCCACAGGGGACCAAGAGACCCAGTACTTC. Its translation is CASATGDQETQYF.

The chain is built from TRBV12-3 or TRBV12-4 and TRBJ2-7; the match to TRBD2 covers 8 bases. The CDR3 extends over 15 amino acids. The trim removed 4 bases at V and 4 bases at J, leaving 9 bases unmatched. CDR3 coding DNA: TGTGCCAGCAGTTACTTGGGACTAGAATTATACGAGCAGTACTTC. Amino acids: CASSYLGLELYEQYF.

This clonotype appeared once. The chain links TRBV20-1 to TRBJ2-7; D uncertain. Trimming pared 2 bases from V and 2 bases from J, leaving 13 bases between. The CDR3 has 14 amino acids. CDR1 and CDR2 (germline): DFQATT, SNEGSKA (reference sequence). DNA of the CDR3: TGCAGTGCTAGAAAGGGAACTTCGGCCTACGAGCAGTACGTC. It encodes CSARKGTSAYEQYV.

V and J are TRBV11-2 and TRBJ2-3, with 8 nucleotides matching TRBD2. In germline, CDR1 is SGHAT, CDR2 FQNNGV. The CDR3 sequence is 14 residues long. Trimming at V came to 7 bases and at J to 5 bases, leaving 8 bases not matched to a gene. CDR3 nucleotides: TGTGCCAGCAATATAGGACTAGCAGGAGATACGCAGTATTTT. It translates to CASNIGLAGDTQYF.

J is TRBJ1-6 and V is TRBV7-6; D remains unclear. Germline V gene sequence: CDR1 SGHVS, CDR2 FNYEAQ. There are 14 residues in the CDR3. The germline V and J ends were trimmed by 1 base and 11 bases, with 12 bases remaining between them. As DNA, the CDR3 is TGTGCCAGCAGCTTAGGGCGGGGAGGAGCACCCCTCCACTTT. Translating gives CASSLGRGGAPLHF.

Written as DNA, the CDR3 is TGTGCCAGCACCAACGTCGGCCAGCCCCAGCATTTT. This codes for CASTNVGQPQHF. This chain connects TRBV7-2 to TRBJ1-5; D call uncertain. Germline CDR1 and CDR2: SGHTA and FQGNSA. V was cut by 7 bases and J by 7 bases, with 11 bases left in between. CDR3 length equals 12 residues.

The J gene is TRBJ2-2, the V gene TRBV14; a weak D match, TRBD1 (5 bases). Germline V gene data show CDR1 as SGHDN and CDR2 as FVKESK. The CDR3 spans 15 residues. Trimming left V 1 base short and J 5 bases short, with 11 bases between. The CDR3 DNA reads as TGTGCCAGCAGCCAAGTGCAGGGAAGGACCGGGGAGCTGTTTTTT. It encodes CASSQVQGRTGELFF.

This sequence joins TRBV6-5 and TRBJ1-1; TRBD1 aligns across 9 bases. There are 16 residues in the CDR3. Trimming took 3 bases from V and 4 from J; bases not matched to a gene: 9. CDR1 is MNHEY and CDR2 is SVGAGI in the germline V gene. Here the CDR3 DNA reads TGTGCCAGCAGTTATCTTTATCCACAGGGGGCCACTGAAGCTTTCTTT. Its protein product is CASSYLYPQGATEAFF.